The entry that follows covers one T cell receptor (beta chain) sequence. The sample belongs to a study of CD8 T cells in Susac syndrome. With random hexamers, reverse transcription was performed on about 0.5 to 1 ug of RNA. TCRdb ran MiXCR on the immunoSEQ multiplex PCR reads and lists one entry per CDR3 protein. The data contain about 140,000 distinct CDR3 sequences, roughly 95% of them singletons. Trimming at V came to 1 base and at J to 13 bases, leaving 6 bases not matched to a gene. This CDR3 has 11 residues. Germline lookup yields CDR1 DFQATT and CDR2 SNEGSKA (reference sequence). This sequence was found in a human donor with multiple sclerosis. Sample: CD4+ T cells from PBMCs. The chain joins TRBV20-1 to TRBJ2-5, with TRBD1 matching 7 bases. The CDR3 protein is CSARVGTAVYF. In DNA, the CDR3 is TGCAGTGCTAGAGTCGGGACAGCGGTGTACTTC.